The 9 T cell receptor beta chains reported below all come from one sample, sequenced in a study of T cells in Graves' hyperthyroidism and ophthalmopathy. Researchers took RNA transcripts and amplified the TCR beta CDR3 regions from them. HTBI primers were used for first-round RT-PCR of the TCR CDR3. MiXCR, applied by TCRdb to the multiplex PCR reads, yields one record per CDR3 protein. The sample has hundreds of thousands of distinct CDR3 sequences, 46% seen once. The sequencing sample was made of peripheral blood or thyroid tissue (not recorded which). The receptors stem from a woman between 18 and 30 years old with Graves' hyperthyroidism.

The rearrangement links TRBV25-1 to TRBJ2-5; D perhaps matches TRBD1 (5 bases). Trimming pared 6 bases from V and 5 bases from J, leaving 10 bases between. CDR3 length: 12 amino acids. Germline V CDR1 and CDR2: MGHDK, SYGVNS. CDR3 sequence: CASSGQGETQYF. The CDR3 DNA sequence: TGTGCCAGCAGCGGACAAGGGGAGACCCAGTACTTC.

This clonotype was seen many times. The CDR3 protein is CASSGVVSSYNSPLHF. CDR3 in DNA: TGTGCCAGCAGCGGTGTCGTTAGCTCCTATAATTCACCCCTCCACTTT. J is TRBJ1-6 and V is TRBV9, with D uncertain. V dropped 3 bases and J dropped 0 bases, with 10 bases sitting between them. Germline V CDR1 and CDR2: SGDLS, YYNGEE. The CDR3 contains 16 residues.

This clonotype showed up just a few times. The chain links TRBV19 to TRBJ1-1; a weak D match, TRBD1 (6 bases). Germline V gene lookup returns CDR1 LNHDA and CDR2 SQIVND (reference sequence). This CDR3 contains 14 residues. Trimming stripped 6 bases from V and 1 base from J, with 12 bases between. DNA of the CDR3: TGTGCCAGTAGATGGGGACATACGAACACTGAAGCTTTCTTT. Its protein is CASRWGHTNTEAFF.

The chain is built from TRBV20-1 and TRBJ1-4; D may be TRBD1 (5 bases). V lost 4 bases and J lost 2, with 11 bases in between. Germline V gives CDR1 DFQATT, CDR2 SNEGSKA (reference sequence). This CDR3 spans 14 amino acids. CDR3 residues: CSATTGPTNEKLFF. In DNA form, the CDR3 reads TGCAGTGCTACAACGGGACCGACTAATGAAAAACTGTTTTTT.

The table lists this clonotype with a few counts. The V and J genes are TRBV7-9 and TRBJ1-5; D not certain. The CDR3 runs to 18 residues. V dropped 1 base and J dropped 1 base, with 17 bases sitting between them. From germline, CDR1 is SEHNR and CDR2 FQNEAQ (reference sequence). CDR3 in DNA: TGTGCCAGCAGCTTAGAAGGGTATGGAACAGACAGCAATCAGCCCCAGCATTTT. This sequence encodes CASSLEGYGTDSNQPQHF.

This clonotype appeared a few times. The chain is built from TRBV29-1 and TRBJ2-3; 7 positions agree with TRBD1. Germline CDR1 reads SQVTM; CDR2 reads ANQGSEA. The CDR3 sequence is 14 residues long. Trimming took 1 base from V and 0 from J; bases not matched to a gene: 1. The CDR3 nucleotides are TGCAGCGTTGAAGGACAGGGCAGCACAGATACGCAGTATTTT. Amino acids: CSVEGQGSTDTQYF.

In regard to this clonotype: This clone may be a read error of a much larger clone one base away. Since the CDR3 does not end with the conserved phenylalanine or tryptophan, this likely comes from a read error. The rearrangement uses TRBV29-1 and TRBJ2-2; D uncertain. The V end was cut by 4 bases, the J end by 0 bases, with 3 bases between. The germline CDR1 and CDR2 sequences are SQVTM and ANQGSEA. CDR3 length equals 12 residues. The CDR3 DNA follows: TGCAGCGTTGGAGCGAACACCGGGGAGCTGTTTCTT. Its translation: CSVGANTGELFL.

This clonotype came up once. CDR3 bases: TGCAGTGCGTACAGGGCGAAGACCCAGTACTTC. This translates into CSAYRAKTQYF. The chain recombines TRBV20-1 with TRBJ2-5, with D tentatively TRBD1 (6 bases). V lost 6 bases and J 6 bases, leaving 11 bases between the germline ends. CDR1 and CDR2 from the germline V gene are DFQATT and SNEGSKA (reference sequence). The CDR3 runs 11 residues.

This clonotype has only a few counts. The chain carries TRBV7-2 and TRBJ2-2; the D is unclear. From germline, CDR1 is SGHTA and CDR2 FQGNSA. CDR3 length: 11 residues. V lost 5 bases, J lost 8 bases, and 6 bases lay in between. The CDR3 region is CASSQPGELFF. In DNA, the CDR3 is TGTGCCAGCAGCCAGCCAGGGGAGCTGTTTTTT.